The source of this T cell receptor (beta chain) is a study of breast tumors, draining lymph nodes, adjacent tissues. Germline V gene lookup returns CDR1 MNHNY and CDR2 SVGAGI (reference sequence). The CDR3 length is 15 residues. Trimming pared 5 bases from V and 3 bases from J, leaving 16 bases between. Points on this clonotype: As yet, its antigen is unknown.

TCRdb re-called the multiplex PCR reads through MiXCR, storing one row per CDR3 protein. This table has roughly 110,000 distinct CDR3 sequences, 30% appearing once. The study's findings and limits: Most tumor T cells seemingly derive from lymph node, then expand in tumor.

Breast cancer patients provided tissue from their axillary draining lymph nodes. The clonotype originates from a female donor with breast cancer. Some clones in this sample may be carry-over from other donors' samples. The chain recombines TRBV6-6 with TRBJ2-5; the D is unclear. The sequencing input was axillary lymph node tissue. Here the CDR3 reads CASSHGIELKETQYF. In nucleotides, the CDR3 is TGTGCCAGCAGTCACGGTATTGAGCTTAAAGAGACCCAGTACTTC.